A single sample gave rise to the 8 T cell receptor beta chains below, sequenced in a study of blood T cell repertoires in COVID-19. Profiling relied on immunoSEQ multiplex PCR, and the TCRdb table lists in-frame clones only, not all of them. This sample has nearly 110,000 clones, with over 60% found just once. The material sequenced was peripheral blood. The receptors come from a man between 65 and 79 years old with acute or convalescent COVID-19.

The chain joins TRBV21-1 to TRBJ2-7; the D call TRBD1 from the table was never checked on the DNA. TRBV21-1 is deemed a pseudogene. This CDR3 contains 14 residues. The CDR3 coding sequence is TGTGCCAGCATCAGGGACAGCCCGACCTACGAGCAGTACTTC. Protein: CASIRDSPTYEQYF.

The rearrangement joins TRBV6-5 to TRBJ2-7; D not resolved. CDR3 length equals 12 residues. CDR1 is MNHEY and CDR2 is SVGAGI in the germline V gene. The V and J ends lost 6 bases and 10 bases respectively, with 16 bases between them. The CDR3 nucleotides read TGTGCCAGCAGGGCAGCCGAAGGAGTACAGTACTTC. Translation gives CASRAAEGVQYF.

This chain links TRBV2 with TRBJ2-5, with D perhaps TRBD2 (5 bases). This CDR3 contains 15 residues. Germline V gives CDR1 SNHLY, CDR2 FYNNEI. V dropped 2 bases and J dropped 2 bases, with 12 bases sitting between them. The CDR3 here is CASSEMGVQQETQYF. CDR3 nucleotides: TGTGCCAGCAGTGAAATGGGAGTACAACAAGAGACCCAGTACTTC.

J is TRBJ2-1 and V is TRBV2, with 13 bases that match TRBD2. The CDR3 runs to 17 residues. Germline trimming cut 3 bases from V and 5 bases from J; bases unmatched to any gene: 7. Germline CDR1 is SNHLY and CDR2 is FYNNEI. The CDR3: CASSEGKGLAGDNEQFF. The CDR3 region has the DNA TGTGCCAGCAGTGAGGGGAAAGGACTAGCGGGAGACAATGAGCAGTTCTTC.

The J gene is TRBJ1-3, the V gene TRBV19; 7 bases are a match to TRBD1. Germline V CDR1 and CDR2: LNHDA, SQIVND (reference sequence). The CDR3 consists of 16 residues. The J segment lost 0 bases and the V segment lost 4 bases, leaving 6 bases of the junction unmatched. The CDR3, as DNA: TGTGCCAGTAGTAAGGTCGGGACAGACTCTGGAAACACCATATATTTT. Its protein product is CASSKVGTDSGNTIYF.

This rearrangement joins TRBV7-9 to TRBJ1-1; tentatively, D is TRBD1 (5 bases). The germline CDR1 and CDR2 sequences are SEHNR and FQNEAQ (reference sequence). This CDR3 is built from 14 residues. V lost 2 bases, J lost 8 bases, and 15 bases lay in between. The CDR3 DNA reads as TGTGCCAGCAGCTTAAAAATAGGAGGGGCCGAAGCTTTCTTT. Protein sequence: CASSLKIGGAEAFF. Full variable domain (missing parts from reference TRBV7-9 and TRBJ1-1): DTGVSQNPRHKITKRGQNVTFRCDPISEHNRLYWYRQTLGQGPEFLTYFQNEAQLEKSRLLSDRFSAERPKGSFSTLEIQRTEQGDSAMYLCASSLKIGGAEAFFGQGTRLTVV.

This clone was recorded a few times. This same CDR3 is encoded by further DNA sequences in the sample. The V gene is TRBV6-5, the J gene TRBJ2-1; TRBD1 aligns across 9 bases. Germline V CDR1 and CDR2: MNHEY, SVGAGI. CDR3 length: 12 residues. In DNA, the CDR3 is TGTGCTAGCCGGGACAGGGACAATGAGCAGTTCTTC. It is translated as CASRDRDNEQFF.

This clone was detected only a few times. The rearrangement links TRBV7-8 to TRBJ1-2; 11 positions match TRBD1. In germline, CDR1 is SGHVS, CDR2 FQNEAQ. Trimming took 5 bases from V and 1 from J; bases not matched to a gene: 3. The CDR3 loop spans 15 amino acids. The CDR3 DNA is TGTGCCAGCAGCCAAGGGACAGGGGGTAACTATGGCTACACCTTC. Translation: CASSQGTGGNYGYTF.